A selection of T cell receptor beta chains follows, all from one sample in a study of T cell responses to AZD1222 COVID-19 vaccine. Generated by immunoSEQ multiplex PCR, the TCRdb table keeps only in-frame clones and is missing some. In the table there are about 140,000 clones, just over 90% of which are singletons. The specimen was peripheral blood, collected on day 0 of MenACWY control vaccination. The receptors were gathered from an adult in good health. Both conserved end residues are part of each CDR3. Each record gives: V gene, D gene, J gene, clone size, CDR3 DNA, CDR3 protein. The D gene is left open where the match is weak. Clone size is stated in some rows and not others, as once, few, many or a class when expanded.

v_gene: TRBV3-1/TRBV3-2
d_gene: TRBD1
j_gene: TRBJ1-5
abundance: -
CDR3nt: TGTGCCAGCAGCCTCGGACAGGGTGGGCAGCCCCAGCATTTT
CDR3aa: CASSLGQGGQPQHF

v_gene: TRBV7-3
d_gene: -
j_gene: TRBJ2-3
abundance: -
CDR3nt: TGTGCCAGCAGCTTATGGGGACCCACAGATACGCAGTATTTT
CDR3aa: CASSLWGPTDTQYF

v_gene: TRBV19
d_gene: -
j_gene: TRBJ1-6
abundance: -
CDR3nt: TGTGCCAGTAGTATCGGGTCAGACCTCCTATCTGGTTCACCCCTCCACTTT
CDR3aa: CASSIGSDLLSGSPLHF

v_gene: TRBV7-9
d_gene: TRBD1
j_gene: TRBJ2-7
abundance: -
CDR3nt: TGTGCCAGCAGCTTCCTCACAGGGGTTCTTGCGCAGTACTTC
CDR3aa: CASSFLTGVLAQYF

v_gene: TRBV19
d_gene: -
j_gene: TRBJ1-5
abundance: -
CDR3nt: TGTGCCAGTAGCCGAGGGAGGGCCGACAATCAGCCCCAGCATTTT
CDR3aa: CASSRGRADNQPQHF

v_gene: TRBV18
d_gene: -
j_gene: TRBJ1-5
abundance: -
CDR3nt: TGTGCCAGCTCACGGGACCGTCATCAGCCCCAGCATTTT
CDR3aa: CASSRDRHQPQHF

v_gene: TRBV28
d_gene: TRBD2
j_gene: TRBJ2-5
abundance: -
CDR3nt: TGTGCCAGCAGACGAAACGGACTAGCGGGGACCCAAGAGACCCAGTACTTC
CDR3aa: CASRRNGLAGTQETQYF

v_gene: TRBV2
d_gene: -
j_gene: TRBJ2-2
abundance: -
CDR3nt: TGTGCCAGCAGCTTAGCCGTGTCCGGGGAGCTGTTTTTT
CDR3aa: CASSLAVSGELFF

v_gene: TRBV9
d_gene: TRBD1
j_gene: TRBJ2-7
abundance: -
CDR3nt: TGTGCCAGCAGTCCCGGGACAGGGCCCTACGAGCAGTACTTC
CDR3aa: CASSPGTGPYEQYF

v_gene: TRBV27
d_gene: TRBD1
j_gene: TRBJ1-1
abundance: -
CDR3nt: TGTGCCAGCAGCATAGACATGGGACAGGGGAGTGAAGCTTTCTTT
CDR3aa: CASSIDMGQGSEAFF

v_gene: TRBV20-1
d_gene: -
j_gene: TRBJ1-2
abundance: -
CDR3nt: TGCAGTGCTAGCACAGCCTATGGCTACACCTTC
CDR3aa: CSASTAYGYTF

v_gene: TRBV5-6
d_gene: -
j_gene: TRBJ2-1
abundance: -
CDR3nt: TGTGCCAGCAGCCCCAACTTCGGGACCGCACGAAACAATGAGCAGTTCTTC
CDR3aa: CASSPNFGTARNNEQFF

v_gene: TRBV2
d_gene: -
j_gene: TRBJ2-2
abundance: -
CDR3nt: TGTGCCAGCAGTGCGGGCCGGGGTTACACCGGGGAGCTGTTTTTT
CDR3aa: CASSAGRGYTGELFF

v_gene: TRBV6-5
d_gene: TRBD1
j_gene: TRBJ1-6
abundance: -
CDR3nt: TGTGCCAGCAGCCGCGCCGGGACAGGGTCTTCACCCCTCCACTTT
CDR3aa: CASSRAGTGSSPLHF

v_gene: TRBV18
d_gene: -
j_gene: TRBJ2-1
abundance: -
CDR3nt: TGTGCCAGCTCACCAGGGGGGGCGTCGTACAATGAGCAGTTCTTC
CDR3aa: CASSPGGASYNEQFF

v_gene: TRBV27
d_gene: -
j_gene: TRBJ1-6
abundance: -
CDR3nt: TGTGCCAGCAGTCCCCTAATCCAGACGAGGATCCTCCACTTT
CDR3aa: CASSPLIQTRILHF

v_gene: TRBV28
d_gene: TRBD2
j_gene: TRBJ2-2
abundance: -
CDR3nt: TGTGCCAGCAGTCCCGGGACTAGCGGGAACACCGGGGAGCTGTTTTTT
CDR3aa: CASSPGTSGNTGELFF

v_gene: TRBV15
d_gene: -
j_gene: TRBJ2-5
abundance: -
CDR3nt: TGTGCCACCAGCAGGGTCGGCGGGGGCCCCGAGGGGCAAGAGACCCAGTACTTC
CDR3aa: CATSRVGGGPEGQETQYF

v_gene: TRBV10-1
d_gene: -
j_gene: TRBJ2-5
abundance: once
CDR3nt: TGCGCCAGCAGTGAGTCGCTCAGTTTGGGGACCCAGTACTTC
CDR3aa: CASSESLSLGTQYF

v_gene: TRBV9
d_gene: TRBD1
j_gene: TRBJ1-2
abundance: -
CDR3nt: TGTGCCAGCAGCGTAGATGGGGACAGGGGAATAGGGGGCTACACCTTC
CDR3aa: CASSVDGDRGIGGYTF

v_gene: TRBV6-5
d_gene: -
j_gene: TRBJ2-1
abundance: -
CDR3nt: TGTGCCAGCGCGTTCAGGGAAGATTCTGAGCAGTTCTTC
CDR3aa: CASAFREDSEQFF

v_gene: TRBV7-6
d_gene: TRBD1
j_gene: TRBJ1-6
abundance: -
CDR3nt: TGTGCCAGCAGCAAATTGGGACAGGGTAATTCACCCCTCCACTTT
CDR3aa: CASSKLGQGNSPLHF

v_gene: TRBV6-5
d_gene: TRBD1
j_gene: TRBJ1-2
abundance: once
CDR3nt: TGTGCCAGCAGAGACAGGGGACCCTATGGCTACACCTTC
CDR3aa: CASRDRGPYGYTF

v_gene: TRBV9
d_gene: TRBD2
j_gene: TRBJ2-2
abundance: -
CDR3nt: TGTGCCAGCAGCATCTCGACAGGCACGGGACTAGCGGCTGGAGCCGGGGAGCTGTTTTTT
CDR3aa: CASSISTGTGLAAGAGELFF

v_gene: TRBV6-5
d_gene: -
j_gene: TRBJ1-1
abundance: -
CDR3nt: TGTGCCAGCAGTTACCTGATGGGGGGAGAAGCTTTCTTT
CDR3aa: CASSYLMGGEAFF

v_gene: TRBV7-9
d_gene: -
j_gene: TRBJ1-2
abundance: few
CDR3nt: TGTGCCAGCAGTTGGAGCGGTGATGGCTACACCTTC
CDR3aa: CASSWSGDGYTF

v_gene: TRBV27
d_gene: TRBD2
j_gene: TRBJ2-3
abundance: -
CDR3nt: TGTGCCAGCAGTCTTCTCCCTCTAGCGGGAGGCACAGATACGCAGTATTTT
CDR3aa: CASSLLPLAGGTDTQYF

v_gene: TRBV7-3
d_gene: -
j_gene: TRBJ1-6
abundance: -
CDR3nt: TGTGCCAGCAGCTTAAGCGCAGGGGAAAGTAATTCACCCCTCCACTTT
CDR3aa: CASSLSAGESNSPLHF